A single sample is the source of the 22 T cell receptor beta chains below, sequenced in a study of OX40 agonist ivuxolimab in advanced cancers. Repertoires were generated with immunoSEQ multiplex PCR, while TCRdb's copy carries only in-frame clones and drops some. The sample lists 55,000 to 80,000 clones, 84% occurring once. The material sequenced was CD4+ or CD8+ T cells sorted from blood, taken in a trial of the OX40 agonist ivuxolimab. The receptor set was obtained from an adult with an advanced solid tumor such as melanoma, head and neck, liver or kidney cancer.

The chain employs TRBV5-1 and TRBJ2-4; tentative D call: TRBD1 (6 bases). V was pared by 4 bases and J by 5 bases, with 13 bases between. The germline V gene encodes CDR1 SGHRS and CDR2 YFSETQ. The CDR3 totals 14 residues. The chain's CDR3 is CASSDQKGENIQYF. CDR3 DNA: TGCGCCAGCAGCGATCAAAAGGGGGAAAACATTCAGTACTTC.

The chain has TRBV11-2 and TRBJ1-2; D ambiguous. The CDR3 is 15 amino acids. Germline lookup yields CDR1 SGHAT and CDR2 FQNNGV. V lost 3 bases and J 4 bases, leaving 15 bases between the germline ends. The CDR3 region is CASSFGTTESYGYTF. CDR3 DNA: TGTGCCAGCAGCTTCGGAACCACGGAGAGCTATGGCTACACCTTC.

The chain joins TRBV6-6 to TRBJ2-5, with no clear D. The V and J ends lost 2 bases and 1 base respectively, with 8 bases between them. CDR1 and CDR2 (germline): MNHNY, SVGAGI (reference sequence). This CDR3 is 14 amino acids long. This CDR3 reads CASSYSSGQETQYF. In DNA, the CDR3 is TGTGCCAGCAGTTACAGCTCAGGCCAAGAGACCCAGTACTTC.

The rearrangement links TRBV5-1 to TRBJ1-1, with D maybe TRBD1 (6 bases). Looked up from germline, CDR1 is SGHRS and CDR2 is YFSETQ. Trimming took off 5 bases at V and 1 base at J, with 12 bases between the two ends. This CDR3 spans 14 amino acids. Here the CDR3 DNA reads TGCGCCAGCAGAGTAGGGGGAGAGAACACTGAAGCTTTCTTT. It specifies CASRVGGENTEAFF.

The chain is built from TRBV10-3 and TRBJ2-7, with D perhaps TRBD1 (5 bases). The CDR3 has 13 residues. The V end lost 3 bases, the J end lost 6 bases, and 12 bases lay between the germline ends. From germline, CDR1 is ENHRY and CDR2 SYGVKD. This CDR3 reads CAISELDIFEQYF. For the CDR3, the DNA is TGTGCCATCAGTGAACTGGACATCTTCGAGCAGTACTTC.

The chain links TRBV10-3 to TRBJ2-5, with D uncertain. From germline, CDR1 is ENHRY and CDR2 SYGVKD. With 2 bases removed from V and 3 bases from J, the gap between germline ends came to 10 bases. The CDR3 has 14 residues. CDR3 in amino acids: CAISELLAEETQYF. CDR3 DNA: TGTGCCATCAGTGAGCTATTGGCAGAAGAGACCCAGTACTTC.

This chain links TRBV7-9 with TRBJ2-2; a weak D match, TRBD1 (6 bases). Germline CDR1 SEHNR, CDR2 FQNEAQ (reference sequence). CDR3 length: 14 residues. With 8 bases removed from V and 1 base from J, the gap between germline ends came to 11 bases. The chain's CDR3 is CASQTGLNTGELFF. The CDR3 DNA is TGTGCCAGCCAGACAGGCCTGAACACCGGGGAGCTGTTTTTT. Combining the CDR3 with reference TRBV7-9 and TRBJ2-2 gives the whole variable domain DTGVSQNPRHKITKRGQNVTFRCDPISEHNRLYWYRQTLGQGPEFLTYFQNEAQLEKSRLLSDRFSAERPKGSFSTLEIQRTEQGDSAMYLCASQTGLNTGELFFGEGSRLTVL.

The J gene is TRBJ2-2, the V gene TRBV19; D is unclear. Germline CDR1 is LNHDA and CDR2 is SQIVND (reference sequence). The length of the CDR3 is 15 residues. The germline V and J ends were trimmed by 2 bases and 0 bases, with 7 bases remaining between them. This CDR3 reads CASSITGSNTGELFF. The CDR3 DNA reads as TGTGCCAGTAGTATAACCGGGTCGAACACCGGGGAGCTGTTTTTT.

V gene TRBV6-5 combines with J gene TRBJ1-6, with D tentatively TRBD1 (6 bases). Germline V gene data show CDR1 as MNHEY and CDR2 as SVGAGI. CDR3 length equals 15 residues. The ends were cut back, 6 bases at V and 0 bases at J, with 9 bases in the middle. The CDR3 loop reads CASSQGFSYNSPLHF. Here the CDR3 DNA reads TGTGCCAGCAGCCAGGGGTTCTCCTATAATTCACCCCTCCACTTT.

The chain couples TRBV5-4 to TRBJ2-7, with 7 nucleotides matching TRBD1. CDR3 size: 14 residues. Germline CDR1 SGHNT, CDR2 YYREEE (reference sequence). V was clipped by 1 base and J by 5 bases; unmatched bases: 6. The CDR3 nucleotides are TGTGCCAGCAGCTTGTCAACAGGGGTAAACGAGCAGTACTTC. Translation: CASSLSTGVNEQYF.

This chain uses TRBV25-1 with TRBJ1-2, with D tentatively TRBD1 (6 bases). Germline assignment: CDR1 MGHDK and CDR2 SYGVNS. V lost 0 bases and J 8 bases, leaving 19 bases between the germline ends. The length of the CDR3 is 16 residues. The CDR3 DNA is TGTGCCAGCAGTGAATATGGGACACGGACCACTTCAGGCTACACCTTC. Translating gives CASSEYGTRTTSGYTF.

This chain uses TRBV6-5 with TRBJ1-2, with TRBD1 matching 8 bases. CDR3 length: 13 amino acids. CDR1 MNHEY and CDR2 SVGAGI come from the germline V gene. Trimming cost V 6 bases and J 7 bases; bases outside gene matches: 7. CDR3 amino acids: CASRQGAKAGYTF. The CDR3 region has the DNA TGTGCCAGCAGGCAGGGGGCGAAGGCTGGCTACACCTTC.

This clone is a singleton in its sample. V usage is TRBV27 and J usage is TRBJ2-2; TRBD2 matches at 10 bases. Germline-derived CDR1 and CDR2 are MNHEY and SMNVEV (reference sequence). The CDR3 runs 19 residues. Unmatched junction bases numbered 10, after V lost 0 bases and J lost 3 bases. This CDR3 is CASSLSWLAGEYHTGELFF. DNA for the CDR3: TGTGCCAGCAGTTTATCGTGGCTAGCGGGAGAATATCACACCGGGGAGCTGTTTTTT.

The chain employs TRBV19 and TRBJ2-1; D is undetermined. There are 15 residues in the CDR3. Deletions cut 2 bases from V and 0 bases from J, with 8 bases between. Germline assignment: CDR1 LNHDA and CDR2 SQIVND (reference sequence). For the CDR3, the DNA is TGTGCCAGTAGTATACCCTGGGGCTCCTACAATGAGCAGTTCTTC. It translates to CASSIPWGSYNEQFF.

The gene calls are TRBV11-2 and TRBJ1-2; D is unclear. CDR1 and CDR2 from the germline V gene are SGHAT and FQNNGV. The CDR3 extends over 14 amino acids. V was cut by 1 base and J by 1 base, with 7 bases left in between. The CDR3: CASSLGDGNYGYTF. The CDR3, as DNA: TGTGCCAGCAGCTTAGGCGACGGTAACTATGGCTACACCTTC.

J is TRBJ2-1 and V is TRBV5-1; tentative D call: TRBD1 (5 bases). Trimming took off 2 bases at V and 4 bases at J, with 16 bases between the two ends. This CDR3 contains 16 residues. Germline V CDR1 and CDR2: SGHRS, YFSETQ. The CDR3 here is CASSFTGPGLYNEQFF. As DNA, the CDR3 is TGCGCCAGCAGCTTTACAGGACCTGGGTTATACAATGAGCAGTTCTTC.

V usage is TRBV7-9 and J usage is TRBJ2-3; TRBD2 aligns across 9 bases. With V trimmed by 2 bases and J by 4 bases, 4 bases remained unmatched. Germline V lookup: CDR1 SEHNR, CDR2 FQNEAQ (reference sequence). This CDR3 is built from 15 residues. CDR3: CASSLYGGGADTQYF. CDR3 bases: TGTGCCAGCAGCTTATACGGCGGGGGGGCAGATACGCAGTATTTT.

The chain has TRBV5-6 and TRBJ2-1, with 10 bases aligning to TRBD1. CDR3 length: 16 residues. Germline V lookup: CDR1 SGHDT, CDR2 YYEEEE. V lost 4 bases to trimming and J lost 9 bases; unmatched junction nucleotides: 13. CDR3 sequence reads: CASSRFSGQGIGEQFF. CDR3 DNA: TGTGCCAGCAGCCGCTTCTCGGGACAGGGGATAGGTGAGCAGTTCTTC. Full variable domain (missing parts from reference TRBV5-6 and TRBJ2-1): DAGVTQSPTHLIKTRGQQVTLRCSPKSGHDTVSWYQQALGQGPQFIFQYYEEEERQRGNFPDRFSGHQFPNYSSELNVNALLLGDSALYLCASSRFSGQGIGEQFFGPGTRLTVL.

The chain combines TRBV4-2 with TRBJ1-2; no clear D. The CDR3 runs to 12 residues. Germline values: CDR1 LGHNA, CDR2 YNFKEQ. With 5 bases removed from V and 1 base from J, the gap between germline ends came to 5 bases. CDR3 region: CASSNSNYGYTF. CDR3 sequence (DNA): TGTGCCAGCAGCAACAGTAACTATGGCTACACCTTC.

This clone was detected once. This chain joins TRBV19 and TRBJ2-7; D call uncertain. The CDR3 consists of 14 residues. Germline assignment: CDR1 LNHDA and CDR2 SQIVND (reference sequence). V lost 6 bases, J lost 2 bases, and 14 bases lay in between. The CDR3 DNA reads TGTGCCAGTAGCCACGCCGTCGACACCTACGAGCAGTACTTC. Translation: CASSHAVDTYEQYF.

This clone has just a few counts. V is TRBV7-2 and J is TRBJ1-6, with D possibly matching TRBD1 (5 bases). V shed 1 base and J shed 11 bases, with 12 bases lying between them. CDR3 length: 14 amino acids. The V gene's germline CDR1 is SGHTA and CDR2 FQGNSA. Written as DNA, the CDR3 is TGTGCCAGCAGCTTAGGGGACCTCGGGACACCCCTCCACTTT. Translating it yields CASSLGDLGTPLHF.

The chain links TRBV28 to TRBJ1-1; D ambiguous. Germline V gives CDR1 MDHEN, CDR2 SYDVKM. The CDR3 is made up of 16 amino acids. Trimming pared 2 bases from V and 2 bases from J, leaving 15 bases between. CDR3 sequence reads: CASSLNGVGYNTEAFF. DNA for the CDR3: TGTGCCAGCAGTTTAAACGGAGTAGGTTACAACACTGAAGCTTTCTTT.